The clone carrying this TCR beta chain was detected only a few times. Original analysis: Quantification of nucleated cells was approximated via reference gene primer amplification. Some clones are missing from TCRdb's copy, which holds only in-frame ones; the method was immunoSEQ multiplex PCR. From that table come the V and J calls and clone size; the DNA was used to work out D and trimming. The sample yields hundreds of thousands of clones, approximately 85% seen once. Trimming removed 4 bases at V and 5 bases at J, with 11 bases between. The CDR3 extends over 14 amino acids. Germline CDR1 SGHVS, CDR2 FQNEAQ. This sample was included in a study of blood T cell repertoires in COVID-19. The wider study: The United States, Italy and Spain were the sources of the acute and convalescent COVID-19 samples. PBMCs, B-cell-depleted T cells, or T cells were the source of the cDNA or gDNA that made up the material.

The V call is TRBV7-8, the J call TRBJ2-2, with D possibly being TRBD2 (6 bases). The receptor was derived from a human donor in a cohort sampled during active COVID-19. The specimen sequenced was peripheral blood. The DNA of the CDR3 is TGTGCCAGCAGCTGGGGGGTAGGGACCGGGGAGCTGTTTTTT. Translation gives CASSWGVGTGELFF.